Listed here is a single TCR beta chain. This specimen belongs to a study of CD8+ T cells in alopecia areata. At the level of the study: Tofacitinib therapy took 6 to 18 months; 6 months off drug came after.

Documented treatment: oral pan-JAK inhibitor, 5-10 mg twice daily. Samples from alopecia areata patients were lesional scalp punch biopsies and peripheral blood. The authors extracted RNA and reverse transcribed it into cDNA as the sequencing template. The assay was immunoSEQ multiplex PCR, and TCRdb's table has in-frame clones only and misses some. The profile shows 150,000 to 200,000 clones, around 51% of them singletons. This CDR3 has 15 residues. Germline lookup yields CDR1 SEHNR and CDR2 FQNEAQ (reference sequence). Trimming left V 6 bases short and J 1 base short, with 16 bases between. The TCR sequence derives from a human donor with alopecia areata. The sequences come from CD8+ T cells sorted from blood, collected at week 52, from a patient treated with tofacitinib. The V and J genes are TRBV7-9 and TRBJ2-7; possible D gene TRBD2, 6 bases. The CDR3 nucleotides are TGTGCCAGCAGTTCAACTCGGGGGAATTCCTACGAGCAGTACTTC. Translated: CASSSTRGNSYEQYF.